A single sample gave rise to the 26 T cell receptor beta chains below, sequenced in a study of OX40 agonist ivuxolimab in advanced cancers. The method was immunoSEQ multiplex PCR; TCRdb's version includes in-frame clones alone and lacks a portion of them. Found here are about 46,000 clones, 88% of them singletons; the top ten hold over 50%. The sequencing used CD4+ or CD8+ T cells sorted from blood, collected in a trial of the OX40 agonist ivuxolimab. These receptor sequences come from an adult with an advanced solid tumor such as melanoma, head and neck, liver or kidney cancer.

The chain uses TRBV9 and TRBJ2-7; D possibly corresponds to TRBD1 (5 bases). Germline V gives CDR1 SGDLS, CDR2 YYNGEE. This CDR3 has 15 amino acids. The V end was cut by 3 bases, the J end by 2 bases, with 15 bases between. The CDR3 sequence: CASSEGVTGTYEQYF. CDR3 sequence (DNA): TGTGCCAGCAGCGAAGGGGTAACAGGAACCTACGAGCAGTACTTC.

This clone appeared a single time. This chain uses TRBV7-9 with TRBJ1-1, with 10 positions matching TRBD1. The CDR3 spans 18 residues. V lost 5 bases and J lost 0; bases outside the gene matches: 12. From germline, CDR1 is SEHNR and CDR2 FQNEAQ (reference sequence). The CDR3 sequence: CASSPRGDRGGVNTEAFF. The CDR3 nucleotides are TGTGCCAGCAGCCCTCGAGGGGACAGGGGAGGGGTGAACACTGAAGCTTTCTTT.

This chain uses TRBV27 with TRBJ2-2; 9 bases are a match to TRBD2. From germline, CDR1 is MNHEY and CDR2 SMNVEV (reference sequence). V gave up 2 bases and J gave up 10 bases; unmatched junction bases: 8. This CDR3 is built from 15 residues. As DNA, the CDR3 is TGTGCCAGCAGTTTAACGCGGGGGGGCTATGAGGAGCTGTTTTTT. This encodes CASSLTRGGYEELFF.

The genes are TRBV7-9 and TRBJ2-7, with D possibly TRBD2 on 5 matching bases. V was shortened by 5 bases and J by 3 bases, with 8 bases between the two germline ends. CDR1 is SEHNR, CDR2 FQNEAQ, per germline (reference sequence). CDR3 length: 12 amino acids. The CDR3 DNA is TGTGCCAGCAGCGCCGGACTCTACGAGCAGTACTTC. Translation: CASSAGLYEQYF.

The J gene is TRBJ1-1, the V gene TRBV5-6; 10 bases map to TRBD1. Germline assignment: CDR1 SGHDT and CDR2 YYEEEE. This CDR3 has 14 residues. V lost 4 bases, J lost 11 bases, and 11 bases stayed unmatched. The CDR3 nucleotides read TGTGCCAGCAGCAGGCGACAGGGGGCTTTGAAGGCTTTCTTT. As protein: CASSRRQGALKAFF.

This chain uses TRBV6-5 with TRBJ2-3; D uncertain. In germline, CDR1 is MNHEY, CDR2 SVGAGI. Trimming removed 6 bases at V and 6 bases at J, with 13 bases between. The CDR3 covers 13 residues. The CDR3 bases are TGTGCCAGCAGCCCCTTCAGGACCGATACGCAGTATTTT. Translation: CASSPFRTDTQYF.

The chain recombines TRBV7-3 with TRBJ2-2; D call uncertain. Germline V gene data show CDR1 as SGHTA and CDR2 as FQGTGA. The germline V and J ends were trimmed by 0 bases and 0 bases, with 5 bases remaining between them. The CDR3 is made up of 15 amino acids. CDR3 coding DNA: TGTGCCAGCAGCTTAACTGGATCGAACACCGGGGAGCTGTTTTTT. Amino acids: CASSLTGSNTGELFF.

CDR3 sequence (DNA): TGCAGCGTCGAAATACCGGGGGATCAGCCCCAGCATTTT. Amino acid sequence: CSVEIPGDQPQHF. V usage is TRBV29-1 and J usage is TRBJ1-5, with D possibly matching TRBD1 (5 bases). The length of the CDR3 is 13 residues. Germline CDR1 and CDR2: SQVTM and ANQGSEA. Between the trimmed V and J ends, which lost 6 bases and 5 bases, there was a span of 14 bases. Full variable domain (missing parts from reference TRBV29-1 and TRBJ1-5): SAVISQKPSRDICQRGTSLTIQCQVDSQVTMMFWYRQQPGQSLTLIATANQGSEATYESGFVIDKFPISRPNLTFSTLTVSNMSPEDSSIYLCSVEIPGDQPQHFGDGTRLSIL.

The chain has TRBV15 and TRBJ1-3, with TRBD1 as a possible D gene (5 bases). The CDR3 has 17 amino acids. Trimming removed 2 bases at V and 5 bases at J, with 19 bases between. Germline V gene sequence: CDR1 LNHNV, CDR2 YYDKDF (reference sequence). In DNA, the CDR3 is TGTGCCACCAGCAGAAAACTCCAGGGAACGGTGCGAAACACCATATATTTT. Amino acids: CATSRKLQGTVRNTIYF.

The rearrangement joins TRBV6-5 to TRBJ2-3; D is tentatively TRBD1 or TRBD2 (6 bases each). Deletions cut 5 bases from V and 6 bases from J, with 12 bases between. The CDR3 is made up of 13 amino acids. Germline V lookup: CDR1 MNHEY, CDR2 SVGAGI. DNA of the CDR3: TGTGCCAGCAGTCCCGGGGGCGTTGATACGCAGTATTTT. This codes for CASSPGGVDTQYF.

The CDR3 sequence: CASSPGTENTGELFF. CDR3 coding DNA: TGTGCCAGCTCACCCGGGACAGAGAACACCGGGGAGCTGTTTTTT. V gene TRBV18 combines with J gene TRBJ2-2; 7 nucleotides agree with TRBD1. The CDR3 loop spans 15 amino acids. The V gene end was trimmed by 3 bases and the J gene end by 1 base; junction bases not matched to a gene: 2. Germline V gene data show CDR1 as KGHSH and CDR2 as LQKENI.

The genes are TRBV7-2 and TRBJ2-1; no clear D gene. Germline CDR1 is SGHTA and CDR2 is FQGNSA. V was shortened by 3 bases and J by 6 bases, with 9 bases between the two germline ends. This CDR3 region has 13 residues. CDR3: CASSLIKGNEQFF. CDR3 coding DNA: TGTGCCAGCAGCTTGATAAAGGGCAATGAGCAGTTCTTC.

The V gene is TRBV7-8, the J gene TRBJ1-5; D unresolved. Trimming took 3 bases from V and 4 from J, leaving 7 bases between them. Germline V lookup: CDR1 SGHVS, CDR2 FQNEAQ. The CDR3 contains 13 residues. The DNA for the CDR3 is TGTGCCAGCAGCTTGGTCCGAAATCAGCCCCAGCATTTT. The encoded protein is CASSLVRNQPQHF.

This chain joins TRBV19 and TRBJ1-4; D is undetermined. This CDR3 comprises 12 residues. With 8 bases removed from V and 8 bases from J, the gap between germline ends came to 12 bases. Germline CDR1 LNHDA, CDR2 SQIVND (reference sequence). This CDR3 is CASHKSGEKLFF. CDR3 DNA sequence: TGTGCCAGTCACAAGTCCGGAGAAAAACTGTTTTTT.

This rearrangement joins TRBV6-4 to TRBJ2-1; perhaps TRBD2 as D (6 bases). CDR3 length: 15 residues. Germline V gives CDR1 MRHNA, CDR2 SNTAGT. The V and J ends lost 3 bases and 5 bases respectively, with 14 bases between them. The CDR3 loop is CASSDGVEGHNEQFF. The CDR3, as DNA: TGTGCCAGCAGTGATGGGGTGGAGGGTCACAATGAGCAGTTCTTC.

The DNA of the CDR3 is TGTGCCAGCTCACCACGGAACCCTATCGAGGTGAACACTGAAGCTTTCTTT. Protein: CASSPRNPIEVNTEAFF. The chain joins TRBV18 to TRBJ1-1; the D is unclear. The CDR3 runs 17 residues. The germline gives CDR1 KGHSH, CDR2 LQKENI. Trimming left V 1 base short and J 0 bases short, with 15 bases between.

The chain uses TRBV18 and TRBJ1-1; 7 positions match TRBD1. There are 13 residues in the CDR3. The J segment lost 3 bases and the V segment lost 3 bases, leaving 1 base of the junction unmatched. Germline values: CDR1 KGHSH, CDR2 LQKENI. The CDR3 DNA reads as TGTGCCAGCTCACCCGGACAGGACACTGAAGCTTTCTTT. Translating gives CASSPGQDTEAFF.

The chain uses TRBV6-1 and TRBJ1-5, with 7 bases identical to TRBD1. The CDR3 length is 15 residues. J was trimmed by 7 bases and V by 7 bases; bases with no gene match: 13. CDR1 is MNHNS and CDR2 is SASEGT in the germline V gene. The CDR3 reads CASTSDLGGWQPQHF. DNA of the CDR3: TGTGCCAGCACATCTGATTTAGGGGGCTGGCAGCCCCAGCATTTT.

The chain links TRBV7-9 to TRBJ1-2; D gene unclear. The germline V and J ends were trimmed by 3 bases and 1 base, with 6 bases remaining between them. Germline loops: CDR1 SEHNR, CDR2 FQNEAQ (reference sequence). This CDR3 has 13 residues. The DNA of the CDR3 is TGTGCCAGCAGCTTGGAGGGTAACTATGGCTACACCTTC. Its translation: CASSLEGNYGYTF.

The rearrangement links TRBV6-5 to TRBJ2-4; D call uncertain. The CDR3 contains 10 residues. V lost 8 bases to trimming and J lost 12 bases, with 11 bases between them. Looked up from germline, CDR1 is MNHEY and CDR2 is SVGAGI. As DNA, the CDR3 is TGTGCCAGCGGCGCAGGTCCTCAGTACTTC. Translating gives CASGAGPQYF.

The J gene is TRBJ2-7, the V gene TRBV9, with D possibly being TRBD1 or TRBD2 (5 bases each). Germline loops: CDR1 SGDLS, CDR2 YYNGEE. V lost 3 bases and J 4 bases, leaving 17 bases between the germline ends. The CDR3 loop spans 15 amino acids. Written as DNA, the CDR3 is TGTGCCAGCAGCGCGACCGGGACCTTGGGATACGAGCAGTACTTC. Translated, it gives CASSATGTLGYEQYF. Full variable domain (missing parts from reference TRBV9 and TRBJ2-7): DSGVTQTPKHLITATGQRVTLRCSPRSGDLSVYWYQQSLDQGLQFLIQYYNGEERAKGNILERFSAQQFPDLHSELNLSSLELGDSALYFCASSATGTLGYEQYFGPGTRLTVT.

CDR3 DNA sequence: TGTGCCAGCGGGCTAGCGGTCCGCAATAGGCAGTTCTTC. The encoded protein is CASGLAVRNRQFF. The chain couples TRBV6-5 to TRBJ2-1; 7 bases match TRBD2. CDR3 size: 13 residues. The junction had 13 bases not matched to a gene; V was cut back by 8 bases and J by 12 bases. Germline V CDR1 and CDR2: MNHEY, SVGAGI.

V usage is TRBV6-5 and J usage is TRBJ2-7, with D perhaps TRBD2 (6 bases). CDR3 length equals 15 residues. The ends were cut back, 0 bases at V and 2 bases at J, with 11 bases in the middle. CDR1 and CDR2 (germline): MNHEY, SVGAGI. CDR3 amino acids: CASSYSPSATYEQYF. DNA of the CDR3: TGTGCCAGCAGTTACTCGCCTAGCGCGACCTACGAGCAGTACTTC.

The chain recombines TRBV19 with TRBJ2-2; D is possibly TRBD2 (6 bases). The CDR3 is 16 residues long. Germline CDR1 LNHDA, CDR2 SQIVND (reference sequence). The germline V and J ends were trimmed by 7 bases and 0 bases, with 15 bases remaining between them. Here the CDR3 reads CASKGLSSANTGELFF. The CDR3 region has the DNA TGTGCCAGTAAGGGACTGTCCTCCGCGAACACCGGGGAGCTGTTTTTT.

The chain has TRBV4-1 and TRBJ2-7; maybe TRBD2 (5 bases). The germline V gene encodes CDR1 MGHRA and CDR2 YSYEKL. V lost 1 base and J 2 bases, leaving 15 bases between the germline ends. CDR3 size: 16 residues. CDR3 protein: CASSQGELGKTYEQYF. The DNA of the CDR3 is TGCGCCAGCAGCCAAGGGGAGTTGGGGAAGACCTACGAGCAGTACTTC.

V is TRBV6-4 and J is TRBJ2-3; possible D gene TRBD2, 6 bases. CDR1 is MRHNA, CDR2 SNTAGT, per germline. V gave up 2 bases and J gave up 4 bases, with 13 bases separating them. The CDR3 has 15 amino acids. The CDR3 nucleotides are TGTGCCAGCAGTGACGGCATGGGGGAGGCAGATACGCAGTATTTT. Translating it yields CASSDGMGEADTQYF.